This TCR beta chain was documented in a study of cytomegalovirus exposure and HLA in healthy donors. At the level of the study: As an earlier analysis found, roughly 170 million T cells yielded around 110 million unique TCR beta sequences. Study results and caveats: Certain sequence variants were highly shared and formed a cluster, and this cluster was likely a sequencing artifact.

About this clone itself: What it binds is not known. The CDR3 carries no conserved terminal phenylalanine or tryptophan, so it likely arises from a read error.

Looked up from germline, CDR1 is SGHNT and CDR2 is YYREEE (reference sequence). With 0 bases removed from V and 0 bases from J, the gap between germline ends came to 13 bases. The CDR3 has 16 amino acids. The PCR used 60 Vbeta and 13 Jbeta primers. Sequencing used immunoSEQ multiplex PCR; TCRdb keeps in-frame clones, though not all of them. The table records roughly 100,000 clones, roughly 80% of them present only once. The V call is TRBV5-4, the J call TRBJ2-7, with D unresolved. The sequenced sample consisted of PBMCs. The sequence derives from a woman aged 40 to 50 in good health and CMV-seronegative. CDR3 loop: CASSLGVGSPSYEQYL. For the CDR3, the DNA is TGTGCCAGCAGCTTGGGGGTGGGCAGCCCCTCCTACGAGCAGTACCTC.